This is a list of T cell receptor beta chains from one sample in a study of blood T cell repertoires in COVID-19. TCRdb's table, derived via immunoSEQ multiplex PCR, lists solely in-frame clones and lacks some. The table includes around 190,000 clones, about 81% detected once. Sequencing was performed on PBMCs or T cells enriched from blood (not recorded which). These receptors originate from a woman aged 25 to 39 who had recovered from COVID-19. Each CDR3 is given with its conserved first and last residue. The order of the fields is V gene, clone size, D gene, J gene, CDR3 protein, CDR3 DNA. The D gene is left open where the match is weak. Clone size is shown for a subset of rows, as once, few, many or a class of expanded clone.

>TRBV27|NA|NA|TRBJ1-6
CASSLRTGTSSPLHF
TGTGCCAGCAGTTTAAGAACAGGGACAAGTTCACCCCTCCACTTT
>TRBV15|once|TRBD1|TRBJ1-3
CATSREGTGGFGNTIYF
TGTGCCACCAGCAGAGAAGGGACAGGGGGATTTGGAAACACCATATATTTT
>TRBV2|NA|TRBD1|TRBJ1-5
CASSEDRGGNQPQHF
TGTGCCAGCAGCGAGGACAGGGGTGGCAATCAGCCCCAGCATTTT
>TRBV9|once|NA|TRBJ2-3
CASSLGEDTQYF
TGTGCCAGCAGCTTAGGGGAGGATACGCAGTATTTT
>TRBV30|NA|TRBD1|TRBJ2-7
CAWSGTGGEQYF
TGTGCCTGGAGTGGGACAGGGGGCGAGCAGTACTTC
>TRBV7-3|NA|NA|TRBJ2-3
CASSPPGTDTQYF
TGTGCCAGCAGTCCCCCGGGGACAGATACGCAGTATTTT
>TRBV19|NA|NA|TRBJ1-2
CASSIGEGLNYGYTF
TGTGCCAGTAGTATCGGGGAGGGACTGAACTATGGCTACACCTTC
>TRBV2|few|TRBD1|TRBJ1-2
CASSTGTGGYGYTF
TGTGCCAGCAGTACCGGGACAGGGGGTTATGGCTACACCTTC
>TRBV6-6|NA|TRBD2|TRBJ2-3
CTSSRVGLAGADTQYF
TGTACCAGCAGTCGGGTGGGACTAGCGGGAGCAGATACGCAGTATTTT
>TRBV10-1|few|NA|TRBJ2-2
CASPGAPGDFTGELFF
TGCGCCAGCCCCGGGGCCCCGGGGGACTTCACCGGGGAGCTGTTTTTT
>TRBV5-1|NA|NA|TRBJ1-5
CASSLTGDSNQPQHF
TGCGCCAGCAGCTTGACGGGGGATAGCAATCAGCCCCAGCATTTT
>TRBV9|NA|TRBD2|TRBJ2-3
CASSLSGGESTDTQYF
TGTGCCAGCAGCCTCAGTGGGGGGGAAAGCACAGATACGCAGTATTTT
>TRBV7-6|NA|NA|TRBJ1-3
CASSLGHGSGNTIYF
TGTGCCAGCAGCTTGGGACATGGCTCTGGAAACACCATATATTTT
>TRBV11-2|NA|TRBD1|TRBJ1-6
CASSRGQGNSPLHF
TGTGCCAGCAGCAGGGGACAGGGTAACTCACCCCTCCACTTT
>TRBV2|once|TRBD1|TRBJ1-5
CASREGTASNQPQHF
TGTGCCAGCAGAGAGGGGACAGCTAGCAATCAGCCCCAGCATTTT
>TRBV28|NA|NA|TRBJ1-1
CASSFESTGYTEAFF
TGTGCCAGCAGTTTTGAAAGTACGGGATACACTGAAGCTTTCTTT
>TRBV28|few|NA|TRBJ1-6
CASSQGGANSPLHF
TGTGCCAGCAGTCAAGGGGGGGCAAATTCACCCCTCCACTTT
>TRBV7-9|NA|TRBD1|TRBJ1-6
CASSWPPTGSDSPLHF
TGTGCCAGCAGCTGGCCCCCGACAGGGAGTGATTCACCCCTCCACTTT
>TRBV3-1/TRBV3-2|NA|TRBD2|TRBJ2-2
CASSQGGGGRTGELFF
TGTGCCAGCAGCCAAGGTGGCGGGGGGCGGACCGGGGAGCTGTTTTTT
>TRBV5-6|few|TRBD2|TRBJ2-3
CASSSGTSGRGDTQYF
TGTGCCAGCAGCTCTGGGACTAGCGGGAGGGGAGATACGCAGTATTTT
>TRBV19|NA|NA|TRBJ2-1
CASRPGTPFVRVNNEQFF
TGTGCCAGTAGGCCGGGGACTCCATTCGTTCGCGTTAACAATGAGCAGTTCTTC
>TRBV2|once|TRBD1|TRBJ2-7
CASTRQGPYEQYF
TGTGCCAGCACCCGACAGGGCCCCTACGAGCAGTACTTC
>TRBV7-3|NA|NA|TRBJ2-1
CASSLSTGSSYNEQFF
TGTGCCAGCAGCTTAAGTACAGGTAGCTCCTACAATGAGCAGTTCTTC
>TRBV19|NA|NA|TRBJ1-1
CASSARGYTEAFF
TGTGCCAGTAGTGCCAGGGGCTACACTGAAGCTTTCTTT
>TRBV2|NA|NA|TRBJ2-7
CASNEGPVPYEQYF
TGTGCCAGCAACGAGGGTCCTGTACCCTACGAGCAGTACTTC
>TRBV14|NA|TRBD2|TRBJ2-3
CASSPGLAGGFSKDTQYF
TGTGCCAGCAGCCCGGGACTAGCGGGAGGATTTTCAAAAGATACGCAGTATTTT
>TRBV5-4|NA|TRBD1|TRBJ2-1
CASRPGQGDYNEQFF
TGTGCCAGCAGGCCGGGACAGGGTGATTACAATGAGCAGTTCTTC
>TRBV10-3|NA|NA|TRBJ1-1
CAISRDTEAFF
TGTGCCATCAGTAGAGACACTGAAGCTTTCTTT
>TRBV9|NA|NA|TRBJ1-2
CASSVEGGYGYTF
TGTGCCAGCAGCGTAGAAGGGGGCTATGGCTACACCTTC
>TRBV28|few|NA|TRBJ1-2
CASSSGATPRGYTF
TGTGCCAGCAGCTCAGGTGCCACCCCACGTGGCTACACCTTC
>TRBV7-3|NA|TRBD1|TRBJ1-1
CASSSGQGTTEAFF
TGTGCCAGCAGCTCTGGACAGGGCACCACTGAAGCTTTCTTT
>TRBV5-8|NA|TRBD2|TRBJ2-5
CASSLGPSGGALETQYF
TGTGCCAGCAGTTTGGGACCCAGCGGGGGGGCTTTGGAGACCCAGTACTTC
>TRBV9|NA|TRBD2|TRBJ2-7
CASSPRRLAPIEQYF
TGTGCCAGCTCCCCCCGGAGACTAGCCCCTATCGAGCAGTACTTC
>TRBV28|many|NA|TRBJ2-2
CASSLLAANTGELFF
TGTGCCAGCAGTTTACTAGCTGCGAACACCGGGGAGCTGTTTTTT
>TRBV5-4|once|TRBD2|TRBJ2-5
CASSLGPAGEETQYF
TGTGCCAGCAGCTTAGGCCCAGCGGGAGAAGAGACCCAGTACTTC
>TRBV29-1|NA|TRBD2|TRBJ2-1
CSVEVGGRLSYNEQFF
TGCAGCGTTGAAGTCGGCGGGAGACTCTCCTACAATGAGCAGTTCTTC
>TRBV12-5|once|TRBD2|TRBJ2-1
CASGLAQTSGKDNEQFF
TGTGCTAGTGGTTTGGCCCAAACTAGCGGGAAGGACAATGAGCAGTTCTTC
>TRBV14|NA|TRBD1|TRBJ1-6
CASSQDRGLSPLHF
TGTGCCAGCAGCCAAGACAGGGGGCTTTCACCCCTCCACTTT
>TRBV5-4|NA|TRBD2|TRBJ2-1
CASSLGTSGGYNEQFF
TGTGCCAGCAGCTTGGGGACTAGCGGGGGGTACAATGAGCAGTTCTTC
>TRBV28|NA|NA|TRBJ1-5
CASSFVRQAQPQHF
TGTGCCAGCAGTTTTGTCCGCCAGGCGCAGCCCCAGCATTTT
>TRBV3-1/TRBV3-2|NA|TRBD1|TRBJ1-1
CASSSSGGAWTEAFF
TGTGCCAGCAGCTCCTCAGGGGGCGCTTGGACTGAAGCTTTCTTT
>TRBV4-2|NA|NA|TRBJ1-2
CASSQDVSRSTRTDGYTF
TGTGCCAGCAGCCAAGATGTTTCCCGGTCAACTAGAACGGATGGCTACACCTTC
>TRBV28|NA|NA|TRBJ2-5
CASSSLYRRQETQYF
TGTGCCAGCAGCTCACTCTACAGGAGACAAGAGACCCAGTACTTC
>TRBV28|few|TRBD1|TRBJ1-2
CASSNNRGGEYGYTF
TGTGCCAGCAGTAATAACAGGGGGGGAGAATATGGCTACACCTTC
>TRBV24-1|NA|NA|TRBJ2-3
CATSGGTSTDTQYF
TGTGCCACCAGTGGCGGCACTAGCACAGATACGCAGTATTTT
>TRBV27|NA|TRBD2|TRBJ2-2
CASSPNSGFNTGELFF
TGTGCCAGCAGTCCGAATAGCGGGTTCAACACCGGGGAGCTGTTTTTT
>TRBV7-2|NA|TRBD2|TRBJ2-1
CASSHGTSSDEQFF
TGTGCCAGCAGCCACGGGACTAGCTCCGATGAGCAGTTCTTC
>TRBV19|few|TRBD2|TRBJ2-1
CASSISLAVYNEQFF
TGTGCCAGTAGTATTAGTCTAGCGGTCTACAATGAGCAGTTCTTC
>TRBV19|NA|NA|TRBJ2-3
CASSNFGGTDTQYF
TGTGCCAGTAGTAATTTCGGGGGAACAGATACGCAGTATTTT
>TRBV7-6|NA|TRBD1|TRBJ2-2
CASSLEAGGKYTGELFF
TGTGCCAGCAGCTTAGAGGCAGGGGGCAAATACACCGGGGAGCTGTTTTTT
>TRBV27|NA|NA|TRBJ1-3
CASSSTGRRQSGNTIYF
TGTGCCAGCAGTTCCACTGGACGGAGGCAATCTGGAAACACCATATATTTT
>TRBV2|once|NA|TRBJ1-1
CASSPSRSLSTEAFF
TGTGCCAGCAGTCCCTCTAGGTCCTTGAGCACTGAAGCTTTCTTT
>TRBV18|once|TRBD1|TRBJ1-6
CASSPPGQGHSPLHF
TGTGCCAGCTCACCACCGGGACAGGGGCATTCACCCCTCCACTTT
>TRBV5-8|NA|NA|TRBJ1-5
CASSLGQIYQPQHF
TGTGCCAGCAGCTTGGGACAGATATATCAGCCCCAGCATTTT